This record covers a single T cell receptor (beta chain). Its antigen remains unknown. These data belong to a study of blood T cells in healthy people across ages. Study results and limitations: Greater diversity and more naive CD4+ cells were seen in long-lived donors than in aged donors.

A second about 7 to 12 cycle PCR used barcoded and J-beta primers. TCRdb used MiXCR to reprocess the 5' RACE reads, holding one entry per CDR3 protein. The data contain about 640,000 distinct CDR3 sequences, approximately 59% of them seen just once; the ten biggest clones take up approximately 40%. V shed 5 bases and J shed 8 bases, with 12 bases lying between them. The CDR3 is made up of 13 amino acids. The clonotype originates from a man between 60 and 75 years old in good health. The chain joins TRBV12-3 or TRBV12-4 to TRBJ1-4; D might be TRBD1 (5 bases). The sequencing input was blood. CDR3 amino acids: CASSQQQEEKLFF. The DNA of the CDR3 is TGTGCCAGCAGTCAACAACAGGAAGAAAAACTGTTTTTT.